This record looks at one T cell receptor (beta chain) sequence and its context. The data were obtained in a study of blood T cell repertoires in COVID-19. Study background: COVID-19 samples, acute and convalescent, were from the United States, Italy and Spain. Nucleic acid was either cDNA or gDNA, and it came from T cells, B-cell-depleted T cells, or PBMCs.

The V end was cut by 5 bases, the J end by 3 bases, with 10 bases between. The CDR3 loop spans 14 amino acids. Looked up from germline, CDR1 is SGHTA and CDR2 is FQGTGA. Per the study methods: Counts of nucleated cells, estimated from reference gene primer amplification, were obtained. Generated by immunoSEQ multiplex PCR, the TCRdb table keeps only in-frame clones and is missing some. For V, J and clone size, that table is used; D and trimming come from the DNA. The sample yields roughly 63,000 clones, 70% to 90% seen once. Sequenced material: peripheral blood. The V and J genes are TRBV7-3 and TRBJ2-2; no definite D call. This TCR was sampled from a man between 60 and 75 years old with acute or convalescent COVID-19. CDR3 nucleotide sequence: TGTGCCAGCAGCCCAGACTCCCACACCGGGGAGCTGTTTTTT. It codes for CASSPDSHTGELFF. Full variable domain (outside the CDR3, taken from reference TRBV7-3 and TRBJ2-2): GAGVSQTPSNKVTEKGKYVELRCDPISGHTALYWYRQSLGQGPEFLIYFQGTGAADDSGLPNDRFFAVRPEGSVSTLKIQRTERGDSAVYLCASSPDSHTGELFFGEGSRLTVL.